Included here is one T cell receptor (beta chain) sequence, with context. This clone appeared a few times. Its antigen is currently not known. No base qualities exist here, and no much larger clone lies one base off it. The entire amount of isolated RNA was reverse transcribed using the High Capacity cDNA Reverse Transcription Kit, so the sequenced TCRB transcripts were expressed ones. Deep immunoSEQ sequencing was performed on naive, central memory and regulatory T cell samples, with an average of around 3.4 million total reads per sample. Sorted cells were lysed in RLT buffer, and RNA was extracted using DNase-treated RNeasy Micro or Mini kits according to cell number. To prevent cross-contamination, every cell subset was processed on its own, while patient and healthy donor samples were processed together. Using the immunoSEQ multiplex PCR, TCRB sequences were amplified from cDNA into 87-bp fragments spanning the CDR3 region. Sequencing of the amplicons was performed on the Illumina HiSeq platform. Under the source paper's analysis protocol: PCR bias was corrected computationally using synthetic template baselines, and reads within Hamming distance 2 were collapsed, with unmergeable singletons discarded. By aligning reads against IMGT, V, D and J genes, CDR3 length, and insertions or deletions at six rearrangement sites were assigned. Within each subset, clonotype counts were normalized to the number of sorted cells before true diversity and Gini coefficients were calculated with the tcR R package. The overlap coefficient, calculated on TCRB nucleotide sequences, was used to measure repertoire sharing. In TCRdb, the immuneACCESS table is reduced to in-frame sequences with V and J assigned. These tables do not hold every clone; where another copy was compared, an unresolved V gene accounts for under half, and the others remain unexplained. The DNA gave D and trimming, while V, J and clone size come from that table. The sample table lists about 150,000 clones, less than 9.5% of them with a count of one. Of the sample, over 2% is held by the ten largest clones.

The entry originates in a study of beta chain features in type 1 diabetes listed by TCRdb under 2018. Turning to the overall study: Mean age, gender distribution, total cell number and subset yield did not differ between patients and healthy donors. Across all samples, fewer than 110,000,000 sorted cells were examined, and cell number per subset correlated strongly with RNA yield. In the study, TCRB repertoires of sorted circulating CD4+ T cell subsets from recently diagnosed type 1 diabetes patients were compared with those of matched healthy donors. Regulatory and stem cell-like memory subsets were isolated from only 8 patients and roughly eight healthy donors, whereas naive and central memory subsets came from all 28 donors.

CDR1 and CDR2 (KGHSY, FQNENV) derive from the germline V gene. The CDR3 starts with the cysteine, ends with the phenylalanine, and has 14 residues. The read is trimmed to its CDR3 DNA, 42 bases read in frame from base 1. V lost 0 bases and J lost 3 bases; the stretch between them is 8 bases long. Findings and caveats that apply to the study as a whole: Shorter templates might be favored by PCR, yet because patient and control samples were amplified and corrected together, any such skew would affect both groups equally. Because cDNA rather than genomic DNA was sequenced, highly expressing activated cells could have been over-represented, although no difference in activation and CD3 levels was found between groups. At VDJ recombination sites, patients with type 1 diabetes made fewer insertions and deleted more nucleotides, a pattern implying thymic rearrangement abnormalities. Type 1 diabetes patients showed a moderate but significant shortening of TCRB CDR3 length in all four CD4+ subsets. Because small numbers of individuals were included in the HLA sub-analyses, any influence of HLA type on TCRB rearrangement was left unresolved. Naive, central memory and regulatory TCRB repertoires appeared more similar among patients than among healthy donors.

Each donor gave one peripheral blood draw, averaging approximately 0.12 L, which was collected into heparinised tubes. A BD FACSAria II was used to sort naive, central memory, regulatory and stem cell-like memory CD4+ T cells with a panel that included CD45RO, CCR7, CD25, CD127, CD95 and CD27. All sorted populations exceeded 95% purity. PBMCs were separated immediately by Lymphoprep density gradient centrifugation and were stained directly, without being cultured. So that batch effects would be minimized, each experiment stained and sorted samples in pairs, pairing one healthy donor with one patient.

The sequence is built from TRBV16 and TRBJ1-2, with the D gene not confidently named. Source material: central memory CD4+ T cells from blood. This sequence was found in a woman younger than 30 in good health. CDR3 region: CASSQSREDYGYTF. The nucleotide sequence reads TGTGCCAGCAGCCAATCGCGGGAAGACTATGGCTACACCTTC.